This is a list of T cell receptor beta chains from one sample in a study of cytomegalovirus exposure and HLA in healthy donors. Sequencing was performed with immunoSEQ multiplex PCR; in TCRdb, only in-frame clones are kept and a portion is missing. The sample carries about 200,000 clones, around 86% recorded once. The sample consisted of PBMCs. These TCRs come from a woman younger than 30 in good health and CMV-seropositive. CDR3s include the opening cysteine and the closing phenylalanine or tryptophan. The order of the fields is V gene, J gene, clone size, D gene, CDR3 DNA, CDR3 protein. A D gene is named only where the DNA matches it firmly. Clone size is given for some rows only: seen once, a few or many times, or a class if the clone is expanded.

v_gene: TRBV10-2; j_gene: TRBJ2-7; abundance: -; d_gene: TRBD2; CDR3nt: TGCGCCAGCTGGCCAGCGGGAGTGGGATCCTACGAGCAGTACTTC; CDR3aa: CASWPAGVGSYEQYF
v_gene: TRBV6-5; j_gene: TRBJ1-2; abundance: -; d_gene: TRBD1; CDR3nt: TGTGCCAGCAGTTACCTTCGGACAGGGGGATGGGGCTACACCTTC; CDR3aa: CASSYLRTGGWGYTF
v_gene: TRBV19; j_gene: TRBJ2-1; abundance: -; d_gene: TRBD2; CDR3nt: TGTGCCAGTAGTATGGTTTTTAGCGGGAGGAATGAGCAGTTCTTC; CDR3aa: CASSMVFSGRNEQFF
v_gene: TRBV6-1; j_gene: TRBJ1-5; abundance: once; d_gene: -; CDR3nt: TGTGCCAGCAGTGAAGGGGCAGGGTTCGCTACAAGGTATCAGCCCCAGCATTTT; CDR3aa: CASSEGAGFATRYQPQHF
v_gene: TRBV9; j_gene: TRBJ1-2; abundance: -; d_gene: -; CDR3nt: TGTGCCAGCTCGGTGCAGGGAAGGTATGGCTACACCTTC; CDR3aa: CASSVQGRYGYTF
v_gene: TRBV4-1; j_gene: TRBJ2-7; abundance: -; d_gene: -; CDR3nt: TGCGCCAGCAGCCAAGGGGGAGAATACGAGCAGTACTTC; CDR3aa: CASSQGGEYEQYF
v_gene: TRBV7-9; j_gene: TRBJ2-1; abundance: -; d_gene: TRBD2; CDR3nt: TGTGCCAGCAGCGACGGGACTAGCGGCAATGAGCAGTTCTTC; CDR3aa: CASSDGTSGNEQFF
v_gene: TRBV25-1; j_gene: TRBJ2-7; abundance: few; d_gene: TRBD1; CDR3nt: TGTGCCAGCAGTGCCCGACAGGGAAGCTCCTACGAGCAGTACTTC; CDR3aa: CASSARQGSSYEQYF
v_gene: TRBV25-1; j_gene: TRBJ2-7; abundance: -; d_gene: -; CDR3nt: TGTGCCAGCAGTCCCTCAGGGAGGTACGAGCAGTACTTC; CDR3aa: CASSPSGRYEQYF
v_gene: TRBV5-4; j_gene: TRBJ2-1; abundance: once; d_gene: TRBD2; CDR3nt: TGTGCCAGCAGCCCTGCTAGCGGGAGCTATGAGCAGTTCTTC; CDR3aa: CASSPASGSYEQFF
v_gene: TRBV4-1; j_gene: TRBJ2-3; abundance: -; d_gene: -; CDR3nt: TGCGCCAGCAGCCAAGATAATGCAGATACGCAGTATTTT; CDR3aa: CASSQDNADTQYF